This entry features one T cell receptor beta chain sequence. The data are from a study of blood T cell repertoires in COVID-19. Grouping used clinical history reported by participants in a survey and questionnaire. The CDR3 is 13 amino acids. The V end was cut by 4 bases, the J end by 4 bases, with 10 bases between. The germline V gene has CDR1 GTSNPN and CDR2 SVGIG (reference sequence). Under the authors' procedure: Scientists estimated how many nucleated cells there were by amplifying reference gene primers. The table came from immunoSEQ multiplex PCR; TCRdb's copy has only in-frame clones and leaves some out. V and J calls plus clone size are reproduced from that table; the DNA served to infer D and trimming. Among about 250,000 clones listed, 85% to 90% were seen once.

This sequence was found in a man aged 40-50 years who had recovered from COVID-19. The chain recombines TRBV30 with TRBJ1-4; D remains unclear. Sequencing used PBMCs or T cells enriched from blood (not recorded which). The CDR3 region is CAWNVGFNEKLFF. Here the CDR3 DNA reads TGTGCCTGGAATGTCGGGTTTAATGAAAAACTGTTTTTT.